Shown below are 12 T cell receptor beta chains from a single sample sequenced in a study of OX40 agonist ivuxolimab in advanced cancers. Generated by immunoSEQ multiplex PCR, the TCRdb table keeps only in-frame clones and is missing some. This sample has 20,000 to 30,000 clones, with around 90% found just once. The sequencing used CD4+ or CD8+ T cells sorted from blood, collected in a trial of the OX40 agonist ivuxolimab. These receptors all come from an adult with an advanced solid tumor such as melanoma, head and neck, liver or kidney cancer.

This chain joins TRBV2 and TRBJ2-3; 9 bases fit TRBD2. The CDR3 is made up of 16 amino acids. CDR1 SNHLY and CDR2 FYNNEI come from the germline V gene. V trimming: 4 bases; J trimming: 4 bases; junction bases outside the gene matches: 9. In nucleotides, the CDR3 is TGTGCCAGCAGTGGGGGTAGCGGGAGTTGGGCAGATACGCAGTATTTT. It codes for CASSGGSGSWADTQYF. The full variable domain, with the rest looked up from reference TRBV2 and TRBJ2-3, is EPEVTQTPSHQVTQMGQEVILRCVPISNHLYFYWYRQILGQKVEFLVSFYNNEISEKSEIFDDQFSVERPDGSNFTLKIRSTKLEDSAMYFCASSGGSGSWADTQYFGPGTRLTVL.

CDR3 in amino acids: CASSLRSTNYYNEQFF. CDR3 bases: TGCGCCAGCAGCTTGAGGTCTACCAACTACTACAATGAGCAGTTCTTC. This chain joins TRBV5-1 and TRBJ2-1; D call uncertain. The germline V and J ends were trimmed by 1 base and 3 bases, with 14 bases remaining between them. CDR3 length equals 16 residues. Germline values: CDR1 SGHRS, CDR2 YFSETQ.

The rearrangement links TRBV19 to TRBJ1-1; 7 positions agree with TRBD1. The V and J ends lost 7 bases and 1 base, in that order; junction bases with no gene match: 6. Germline V gene sequence: CDR1 LNHDA, CDR2 SQIVND (reference sequence). This CDR3 is built from 14 residues. The CDR3, as DNA: TGTGCCAGTACCCTTCCAGGGGGGAACACTGAAGCTTTCTTT. Residues: CASTLPGGNTEAFF.

The V and J genes are TRBV7-2 and TRBJ1-5; D call uncertain. The germline CDR1 and CDR2 sequences are SGHTA and FQGNSA. V was cut by 4 bases and J by 1 base, with 8 bases left in between. The CDR3 contains 14 residues. CDR3 sequence (DNA): TGTGCCAGCAGCTCCTACTCGAGCAATCAGCCCCAGCATTTT. This codes for CASSSYSSNQPQHF.

This clone turned up a few times. The chain links TRBV29-1 to TRBJ1-2; D gene unclear. Germline CDR1 and CDR2: SQVTM and ANQGSEA. CDR3 size: 12 residues. Trimming shortened V by 1 base and J by 6 bases, and 9 bases separated the two germline ends. The CDR3 nucleotides are TGCAGCGTTGAAGGCTCGGGAAATGGCTACACCTTC. It specifies CSVEGSGNGYTF.

J is TRBJ1-1 and V is TRBV5-1; TRBD1 matches 10 bases. CDR1 and CDR2 from the germline V gene are SGHRS and YFSETQ. The CDR3 has 16 residues. The V and J ends lost 6 bases and 4 bases, in that order; junction bases with no gene match: 12. For the CDR3, the DNA is TGCGCCAGCACCCCGGGACAGGGGTTTGGGGGCACTGAAGCTTTCTTT. As protein: CASTPGQGFGGTEAFF.

The J gene is TRBJ2-3, the V gene TRBV11-2; D is undetermined. The CDR3 runs 12 residues. V dropped 6 bases and J dropped 0 bases, with 4 bases sitting between them. The germline V gene has CDR1 SGHAT and CDR2 FQNNGV. The CDR3 here is CASSSSTDTQYF. DNA of the CDR3: TGTGCCAGCAGTTCTAGCACAGATACGCAGTATTTT.

The CDR3 DNA reads as TGTGCCAGCAGCTTAGATCACAGGGCGGACTATGGCTACACCTTC. The encoded protein is CASSLDHRADYGYTF. The chain links TRBV7-2 to TRBJ1-2, with a tentative D call TRBD1 (6 bases). Germline V gives CDR1 SGHTA, CDR2 FQGNSA. The ends were cut back, 1 base at V and 3 bases at J, with 12 bases in the middle. This CDR3 contains 15 residues.

This sequence joins TRBV6-5 and TRBJ2-5; 9 nucleotides align to TRBD1. Trimming removed 2 bases from V and 5 bases from J; junction bases left unmatched: 9. The germline V gene has CDR1 MNHEY and CDR2 SVGAGI. This CDR3 comprises 16 residues. The CDR3 is CASSYIVGTGMETQYF. CDR3 DNA sequence: TGTGCCAGCAGTTACATTGTGGGGACAGGGATGGAGACCCAGTACTTC.

The chain has TRBV6-6 and TRBJ2-5; 13 bases line up with TRBD2. The germline V gene has CDR1 MNHNY and CDR2 SVGAGI (reference sequence). The CDR3 loop spans 15 amino acids. Trimming at V came to 5 bases and at J to 5 bases, leaving 5 bases not matched to a gene. CDR3 coding DNA: TGTGCCAGCAGTATAGGACTAGCGGGAGTGGAGACCCAGTACTTC. Translating it yields CASSIGLAGVETQYF.

This chain uses TRBV6-5 with TRBJ1-1; D remains ambiguous. Germline loops: CDR1 MNHEY, CDR2 SVGAGI. The V end lost 0 bases, the J end lost 3 bases, and 11 bases lay between the germline ends. The CDR3 is 15 residues long. The CDR3 region is CASSYSGRAYTEAFF. As DNA, the CDR3 is TGTGCCAGCAGTTACTCTGGACGGGCTTACACTGAAGCTTTCTTT.

V usage is TRBV28 and J usage is TRBJ1-5, with a tentative D call TRBD1 (5 bases). Trimming stripped 8 bases from V and 7 bases from J, with 15 bases between. Germline CDR1 reads MDHEN; CDR2 reads SYDVKM. This CDR3 spans 13 amino acids. In nucleotides, the CDR3 is TGTGCCAGCCATAGCAGGGTCCCGCAGCCCCAGCATTTT. It codes for CASHSRVPQPQHF.